The rows below give T cell receptor beta chains drawn from one sample of a study of OX40 agonist ivuxolimab in advanced cancers. Sequenced by immunoSEQ multiplex PCR; TCRdb stores in-frame clones only, minus some. The sample consists of about 46,000 clones, around 90% of them appearing once. Specimen: CD4+ or CD8+ T cells sorted from blood, collected in a trial of the OX40 agonist ivuxolimab. The receptors were gathered from an adult with an advanced solid tumor such as melanoma, head and neck, liver or kidney cancer. The CDR3 runs from the conserved cysteine through the conserved F or W. The order of the fields is V gene, J gene, D gene, clone size, CDR3 DNA, CDR3 protein. D genes are given only for firm matches. For some rows the clone size is stated as once, few or many, or as a class when expanded; others skip it.

TRBV11-3	TRBJ2-7	.	.	TGTGCCAGCAGCTTAGATTGGGGGGAAGAGCAGTACTTC	CASSLDWGEEQYF
TRBV7-8	TRBJ2-7	.	once	TGTGCCAGCAGCTCCCTCTCCGGGGCATATTCCTACGAGCAGTACTTC	CASSSLSGAYSYEQYF
TRBV2	TRBJ1-6	.	.	TGTGCCAGCAGTGGAAACAGGGAGGGATCACCCCTCCACTTT	CASSGNREGSPLHF
TRBV7-3	TRBJ2-3	.	.	TGTGCCAGCAGCAGTTGGATGGGGGATACGCAGTATTTT	CASSSWMGDTQYF
TRBV4-2	TRBJ2-5	TRBD2	.	TGTGCCAGCAGCCAAGGGCCCCCGAGCGGGGGGGGTCAAGAGACCCAGTACTTC	CASSQGPPSGGGQETQYF
TRBV18	TRBJ1-4	.	.	TGTGCCAGCTCACCACCGGGGGTGGTTGAAAAACTGTTTTTT	CASSPPGVVEKLFF
TRBV30	TRBJ2-3	TRBD2	.	TGTGCCTGGAGTGTTGGGACTAGCGGAGATACGCAGTATTTT	CAWSVGTSGDTQYF
TRBV14	TRBJ1-5	.	.	TGTGCCAGCAGCCAAGATGAGGGAGATAGCAATCAGCCCCAGCATTTT	CASSQDEGDSNQPQHF
TRBV2	TRBJ1-6	.	.	TGTGCCAGCAGTGACAGAAACTATAATTCACCCCTCCACTTT	CASSDRNYNSPLHF
TRBV7-6	TRBJ2-1	TRBD2	.	TGTGCCAGCAGCTTACTAGCGGGAGTTTACAATGAGCAGTTCTTC	CASSLLAGVYNEQFF
TRBV4-3	TRBJ2-2	.	.	TGCGCCAGCAGACTAACCTACCCGGACACCGGGGAGCTGTTTTTT	CASRLTYPDTGELFF